Reported below is one T cell receptor (beta chain). Primers: 60 Vbeta forward and 13 Jbeta reverse. TCRdb keeps only in-frame clones here, not all; method: immunoSEQ multiplex PCR. The sample has 200,000 to 250,000 clones, 65% to 90% seen once. The data originate from a study of cytomegalovirus exposure and HLA in healthy donors. Trimming removed 2 bases from V and 3 bases from J, with 15 bases in between. CDR1 and CDR2 (germline): SGHTA, FQGTGA. The length of the CDR3 is 16 residues. This sequence was found in a girl under 18 in good health and CMV-seronegative. Material for sequencing was PBMCs. The chain has TRBV7-3 and TRBJ2-3, with a possible D match to TRBD2 (5 bases). The CDR3 DNA follows: TGTGCCAGCAGCTTAGGCGCGGGCCGGCAGACAGATACGCAGTATTTT. This gives the protein CASSLGAGRQTDTQYF.